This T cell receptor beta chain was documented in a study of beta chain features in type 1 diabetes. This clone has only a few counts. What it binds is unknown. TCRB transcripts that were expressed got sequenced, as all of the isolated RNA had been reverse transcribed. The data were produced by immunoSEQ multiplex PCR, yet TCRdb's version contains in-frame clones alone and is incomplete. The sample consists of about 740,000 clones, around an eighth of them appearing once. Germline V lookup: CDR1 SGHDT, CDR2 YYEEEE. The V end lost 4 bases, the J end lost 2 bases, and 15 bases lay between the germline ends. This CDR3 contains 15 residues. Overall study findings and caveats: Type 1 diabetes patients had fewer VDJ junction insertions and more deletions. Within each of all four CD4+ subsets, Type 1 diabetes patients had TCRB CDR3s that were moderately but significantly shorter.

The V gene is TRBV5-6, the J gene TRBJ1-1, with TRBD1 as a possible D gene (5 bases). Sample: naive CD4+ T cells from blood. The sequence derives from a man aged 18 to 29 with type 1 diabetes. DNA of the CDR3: TGTGCCAGCAGCGCTCGGGACCTTTTCAACACTGAAGCTTTCTTT. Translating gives CASSARDLFNTEAFF.